The 10 T cell receptor beta chains below were found in one sample sequenced in a study of Ad26.COV2.S vaccination and SARS-CoV-2 variants. Only in-frame clones appear in the TCRdb table, and some are missing; sequencing was by immunoSEQ multiplex PCR. The sample shows about 350,000 clones, roughly nine tenths of them seen only once. Sequencing used peripheral blood, obtained after recovery from COVID-19. Every receptor here comes from a human donor who had recovered from COVID-19.

The CDR3, as DNA: TGTGCCAGCAGCTATGGGACTAGCTACTACAATGAGCAGTTCTTC. Translated: CASSYGTSYYNEQFF. The chain joins TRBV7-6 to TRBJ2-1, with 9 bases identical to TRBD2. CDR1 and CDR2 from the germline V gene are SGHVS and FNYEAQ. The CDR3 is made up of 15 amino acids. V shed 4 bases and J 3 bases; nucleotides not matched to a gene: 4.

The V call is TRBV7-9, the J call TRBJ1-4; 9 bases fit TRBD1. The CDR3 is made up of 14 amino acids. Germline V CDR1 and CDR2: SEHNR, FQNEAQ (reference sequence). Germline trimming cut 5 bases from V and 5 bases from J; bases unmatched to any gene: 3. This chain's CDR3 is CASSQDRGNEKLFF. The CDR3 bases are TGTGCCAGCAGCCAGGACAGGGGAAATGAAAAACTGTTTTTT.

J is TRBJ2-3 and V is TRBV5-5; D is unclear. V was cut by 3 bases and J by 5 bases, with 16 bases left in between. CDR3 length equals 15 residues. Germline CDR1 is SGHKS and CDR2 is YYEKEE (reference sequence). The chain's CDR3 is CASSSRPNAQDTQYF. In DNA form, the CDR3 reads TGTGCCAGCAGCTCCCGCCCTAATGCACAAGATACGCAGTATTTT.

The rearrangement uses TRBV6-5 and TRBJ1-1; the match to TRBD1 covers 7 bases. This CDR3 has 14 amino acids. V trimming: 6 bases; J trimming: 1 base; junction bases outside the gene matches: 5. CDR1 and CDR2 (germline): MNHEY, SVGAGI. The CDR3 reads CASRPTGPNTEAFF. CDR3 sequence (DNA): TGTGCCAGCAGGCCGACAGGGCCGAACACTGAAGCTTTCTTT.

The genes are TRBV15 and TRBJ2-1; D is undetermined. The CDR3 length is 16 residues. V lost 2 bases and J lost 7, with 18 bases in between. Germline CDR1 LNHNV, CDR2 YYDKDF (reference sequence). CDR3 amino acids: CATSRPQGFWENEQFF. CDR3 in DNA: TGTGCCACCAGCAGACCCCAAGGGTTTTGGGAAAATGAGCAGTTCTTC.

This clone was seen just once. The V call is TRBV7-2, the J call TRBJ1-1; the D is unclear. Between the trimmed V and J ends, which lost 1 base and 0 bases, there was a span of 3 bases. Per germline, CDR1 SGHTA and CDR2 FQGNSA. This CDR3 is built from 13 residues. The DNA of the CDR3 is TGTGCCAGCAGCTTAGGAATGAACACTGAAGCTTTCTTT. It yields the protein CASSLGMNTEAFF.

The chain uses TRBV27 and TRBJ2-1; TRBD2 might be the D (7 bases). Germline loops: CDR1 MNHEY, CDR2 SMNVEV (reference sequence). The CDR3 covers 15 residues. V was clipped by 2 bases and J by 2 bases, with 10 bases between them. CDR3: CASSLRRGPYNEQFF. In DNA form, the CDR3 reads TGTGCCAGCAGTTTAAGGCGGGGGCCCTACAATGAGCAGTTCTTC.

This rearrangement joins TRBV6-4 to TRBJ1-2; D is undetermined. Trimming shortened V by 5 bases and J by 4 bases, and 17 bases separated the two germline ends. Germline CDR1 reads MRHNA; CDR2 reads SNTAGT. This CDR3 is 15 amino acids long. The CDR3 DNA is TGTGCCAGCAGTATTTGGGGAGGGAGCCTCTATGGCTACACCTTC. Its protein is CASSIWGGSLYGYTF.

This chain connects TRBV6-5 to TRBJ1-4, with TRBD1 matching over 7 bases. The CDR3 is 13 amino acids. Per germline, CDR1 MNHEY and CDR2 SVGAGI. The trim removed 6 bases at V and 3 bases at J, leaving 1 base unmatched. The CDR3 DNA follows: TGTGCCAGCAGCGGGACAGCTAATGAAAAACTGTTTTTT. Its protein product is CASSGTANEKLFF.

V and J are TRBV4-3 and TRBJ2-3; D is ambiguous. Between the trimmed V and J ends, which lost 1 base and 2 bases, there was a span of 10 bases. This CDR3 is 15 amino acids long. Germline CDR1 and CDR2: LGHNA and YSLEER. In DNA, the CDR3 is TGCGCCAGCAGCCAAGGATCATACGACACAGATACGCAGTATTTT. Its protein product is CASSQGSYDTDTQYF.